Listed below are T cell receptor beta chains from one sample, sequenced in a study of shared clonotypes between healthy human individuals. The protocol was immunoSEQ multiplex PCR, while the TCRdb copy is restricted to in-frame clones and leaves out a portion. The sample comprises about 2.4 million clones, roughly 93% of which are singletons, and 0.36% rests with the top ten. The source material was naive CD4+ T cells from PBMCs. These receptors were collected from a man younger than 35 in good health. Some clones in this sample may be carry-over from other donors' samples. The CDR3 runs from the conserved cysteine through the conserved F or W. Each record gives: CDR3 DNA, CDR3 protein, clone size, J gene, V gene, D gene. D genes are given only for firm matches. Clone size is given for some rows only: seen once, a few or many times, or a class if the clone is expanded.

cdr3_nt: TGTGCCAGCAGTGAGGCCCACAGGCCCAATAACTATGGCTACACCTTC; cdr3_aa: CASSEAHRPNNYGYTF; clone_size: -; j_call: TRBJ1-2; v_call: TRBV25-1; d_call: -
cdr3_nt: TGTGCCAGCAGCTCCGGGACTAGCGACTACAATGAGCAGTTCTTC; cdr3_aa: CASSSGTSDYNEQFF; clone_size: -; j_call: TRBJ2-1; v_call: TRBV11-1; d_call: TRBD2
cdr3_nt: TGTGCCAGCAGCGACGGGACTAGCGGGAGCACAGATACGCAGTATTTT; cdr3_aa: CASSDGTSGSTDTQYF; clone_size: -; j_call: TRBJ2-3; v_call: TRBV7-9; d_call: TRBD2
cdr3_nt: TGCGCCAGCAGCTTGGCAGCGAGGGCCTCCTACAATGAGCAGTTCTTC; cdr3_aa: CASSLAARASYNEQFF; clone_size: -; j_call: TRBJ2-1; v_call: TRBV5-1; d_call: -
cdr3_nt: TGTGCCAGCAGTTCCTGGGACAGTAGCTCCTACAATGAGCAGTTCTTC; cdr3_aa: CASSSWDSSSYNEQFF; clone_size: -; j_call: TRBJ2-1; v_call: TRBV27; d_call: TRBD1
cdr3_nt: TGTGCCAGCAGTTTTGTACGGCGCACCGGGGAGCTGTTTTTT; cdr3_aa: CASSFVRRTGELFF; clone_size: -; j_call: TRBJ2-2; v_call: TRBV27; d_call: -
cdr3_nt: TGTGCCTGCGCCGTCGTGGCCCCGGGGGGGGCCAACGTCCTGACTTTC; cdr3_aa: CACAVVAPGGANVLTF; clone_size: -; j_call: TRBJ2-6; v_call: TRBV28; d_call: -
cdr3_nt: TGTGCCAGCAGCCCGCATAGCTACGAGCAGTACTTC; cdr3_aa: CASSPHSYEQYF; clone_size: -; j_call: TRBJ2-7; v_call: TRBV14; d_call: -
cdr3_nt: TGTGCCAGCAGCGTGGCCCAGGGACGTGAGCAGTACTTC; cdr3_aa: CASSVAQGREQYF; clone_size: -; j_call: TRBJ2-7; v_call: TRBV9; d_call: -
cdr3_nt: TGTGCCAGCAGCTTCGGCGGCAGTTCCGCAGGAGAGACCCAGTACTTC; cdr3_aa: CASSFGGSSAGETQYF; clone_size: -; j_call: TRBJ2-5; v_call: TRBV11-2; d_call: -
cdr3_nt: TGTGCCAGCAGTGAAAGGACAGGGAGCCCGTTCTTC; cdr3_aa: CASSERTGSPFF; clone_size: -; j_call: TRBJ2-1; v_call: TRBV2; d_call: TRBD1
cdr3_nt: TGTGCCAGCAGTTATATCCAACTGTTTTTT; cdr3_aa: CASSYIQLFF; clone_size: -; j_call: TRBJ1-4; v_call: TRBV5-4; d_call: -
cdr3_nt: TGTGCCAGCAGCTTGGTCCTAGCGGGGAGGACAGATACGCAGTATTTT; cdr3_aa: CASSLVLAGRTDTQYF; clone_size: -; j_call: TRBJ2-3; v_call: TRBV7-8; d_call: TRBD2
cdr3_nt: TGCGCCAGCAGCCCGGACGCCCCTGGAAACACCATATATTTT; cdr3_aa: CASSPDAPGNTIYF; clone_size: -; j_call: TRBJ1-3; v_call: TRBV5-1; d_call: -
cdr3_nt: TGTGCCAGCAGTGGACAGGGGTTGAGCAATCAGCCCCAGCATTTT; cdr3_aa: CASSGQGLSNQPQHF; clone_size: -; j_call: TRBJ1-5; v_call: TRBV2; d_call: TRBD1
cdr3_nt: TGTGCCAGTAGTACGGAAACAGATACGCAGTATTTT; cdr3_aa: CASSTETDTQYF; clone_size: -; j_call: TRBJ2-3; v_call: TRBV19; d_call: -
cdr3_nt: TGTGCCAGCAGTGAAAATACGAACACTGAAGCTTTCTTT; cdr3_aa: CASSENTNTEAFF; clone_size: -; j_call: TRBJ1-1; v_call: TRBV6-1; d_call: -
cdr3_nt: TGTGCCAGCACGGAAGAAGGGACAGGCTCCTACAATGAGCAGTTCTTC; cdr3_aa: CASTEEGTGSYNEQFF; clone_size: -; j_call: TRBJ2-1; v_call: TRBV28; d_call: TRBD1
cdr3_nt: TGTGCCAGCAGCGGACAGCAGAACACTGAAGCTTTCTTT; cdr3_aa: CASSGQQNTEAFF; clone_size: few; j_call: TRBJ1-1; v_call: TRBV14; d_call: -
cdr3_nt: TGTGCCAGCCCCCGGGACACACCGAACACCGGGGAGCTGTTTTTT; cdr3_aa: CASPRDTPNTGELFF; clone_size: -; j_call: TRBJ2-2; v_call: TRBV25-1; d_call: -
cdr3_nt: TGTGCCTGGAGTCGGAACACTGGGCGTGAAGCTTTCTTT; cdr3_aa: CAWSRNTGREAFF; clone_size: -; j_call: TRBJ1-1; v_call: TRBV30; d_call: -
cdr3_nt: TGCGCCAGCAGCCAACCAACTAGCGGGAAGTACAATGAGCAGTTCTTC; cdr3_aa: CASSQPTSGKYNEQFF; clone_size: -; j_call: TRBJ2-1; v_call: TRBV4-1; d_call: TRBD2
cdr3_nt: TGTGCCAGCAGCCCAGAAGGGACAGGGAGGGCAGATACGCAGTATTTT; cdr3_aa: CASSPEGTGRADTQYF; clone_size: -; j_call: TRBJ2-3; v_call: TRBV7-9; d_call: TRBD1
cdr3_nt: TGTGCCAGCAGCTTAGGAGCACCTTACTACGAGCAGTACTTC; cdr3_aa: CASSLGAPYYEQYF; clone_size: -; j_call: TRBJ2-7; v_call: TRBV11-2; d_call: -